A single sample gave rise to the 18 T cell receptor beta chains below, sequenced in a study of cytomegalovirus exposure and HLA in healthy donors. Profiled with immunoSEQ multiplex PCR; TCRdb holds only in-frame clones, not every one. The repertoire holds around 250,000 clones, with 85% to 90% as singletons. The sample taken for sequencing was PBMCs. Receptors originate from a woman younger than 30 in good health and CMV-seronegative.

In this sample, this clone turned up once. The chain links TRBV18 to TRBJ2-1; 7 bases are a match to TRBD2. Germline loops: CDR1 KGHSH, CDR2 LQKENI. This CDR3 contains 14 residues. Germline trimming cut 8 bases from V and 5 bases from J; bases unmatched to any gene: 9. The CDR3 is CASHGLERNNEQFF. CDR3 nucleotides: TGTGCCAGCCATGGACTAGAACGAAACAATGAGCAGTTCTTC.

Comments on this clone: At one end the junction does not follow the germline gene, possibly because of a read error. CDR3 sequence reads: CASSSGRGGQETQYF. The CDR3 DNA is TGTGCTAGCAGCTCGGGTCGCGGGGGTCAAGAGACCCAGTACTTC. The rearrangement uses TRBV7-7 and TRBJ2-5, with TRBD2 identical over 7 bases. Germline V gene lookup returns CDR1 SSHAT and CDR2 FNYEAQ (reference sequence). The CDR3 loop spans 15 amino acids.

The gene calls are TRBV6-1 and TRBJ2-3, with TRBD2 identical over 8 bases. The CDR3 totals 19 residues. In germline, CDR1 is MNHNS, CDR2 SASEGT. Trimming took 0 bases from V and 0 from J; bases not matched to a gene: 11. The CDR3 is CASSEASGGLYSSTDTQYF. The CDR3 bases are TGTGCCAGCAGTGAAGCGAGCGGGGGCCTATACAGTAGCACAGATACGCAGTATTTT.

The chain is built from TRBV28 and TRBJ1-1, with D unresolved. The CDR3 spans 14 residues. The V gene lost 4 bases and the J gene lost 6 bases, with 15 bases spanning the gap. Germline V gene data show CDR1 as MDHEN and CDR2 as SYDVKM. CDR3 amino acids: CASSWGVGSAEAFF. DNA for the CDR3: TGTGCCAGCAGTTGGGGAGTAGGGAGCGCTGAAGCTTTCTTT.

V is TRBV10-3 and J is TRBJ1-3, with unresolved D. Trimming took off 11 bases at V and 5 bases at J, with 16 bases between the two ends. This CDR3 region has 13 residues. The germline V gene encodes CDR1 ENHRY and CDR2 SYGVKD. The CDR3, as DNA: TGTGCCGTCTTGGATGGGGAGCGAAACACCATATATTTT. This gives the protein CAVLDGERNTIYF.

The chain couples TRBV7-2 to TRBJ2-5, with D perhaps TRBD2 (6 bases). Germline values: CDR1 SGHTA, CDR2 FQGNSA. The V end lost 0 bases, the J end lost 5 bases, and 7 bases lay between the germline ends. The CDR3 spans 13 residues. CDR3 sequence reads: CASSLAGRETQYF. The CDR3 nucleotides read TGTGCCAGCAGCTTAGCAGGGAGGGAGACCCAGTACTTC. Drawing the rest from reference TRBV7-2 and TRBJ2-5, the complete variable domain is GAGVSQSPSNKVTEKGKDVELRCDPISGHTALYWYRQSLGQGLEFLIYFQGNSAPDKSGLPSDRFSAERTGGSVSTLTIQRTQQEDSAVYLCASSLAGRETQYFGPGTRLLVL.

This chain connects TRBV4-1 to TRBJ1-1; D is unclear. The CDR3 is made up of 13 amino acids. Trimming cost V 0 bases and J 1 base, with 3 bases left between them. Germline V gene data show CDR1 as MGHRA and CDR2 as YSYEKL. CDR3 loop: CASSQEANTEAFF. CDR3 nucleotides: TGCGCCAGCAGCCAAGAAGCGAACACTGAAGCTTTCTTT.

This sequence joins TRBV7-8 and TRBJ2-3; 7 bases agree with TRBD2. J lost 4 bases, V lost 1 base, and 20 bases had no gene match. Germline-derived CDR1 and CDR2 are SGHVS and FQNEAQ. The CDR3 consists of 20 residues. CDR3: CASSLVWGPGGAQFADTQYF. Written as DNA, the CDR3 is TGTGCCAGCAGCTTAGTCTGGGGCCCGGGGGGAGCACAGTTCGCAGATACGCAGTATTTT.

CDR3 in DNA: TGTGCCAGTAGTGGGCCGCCTCGGGGGGAAAAACTGTTTTTT. It specifies CASSGPPRGEKLFF. This chain uses TRBV19 with TRBJ1-4; D may be TRBD1 (5 bases). The germline V gene encodes CDR1 LNHDA and CDR2 SQIVND (reference sequence). Trimming removed 5 bases from V and 8 bases from J, with 15 bases in between. There are 14 residues in the CDR3. The variable domain in full, completed from reference TRBV19 and TRBJ1-4, reads DGGITQSPKYLFRKEGQNVTLSCEQNLNHDAMYWYRQDPGQGLRLIYYSQIVNDFQKGDIAEGYSVSREKKESFPLTVTSAQKNPTAFYLCASSGPPRGEKLFFGSGTQLSVL.

This clone was observed once. The chain employs TRBV13 and TRBJ2-7, with D possibly matching TRBD2 (6 bases). The germline V gene encodes CDR1 PRHDT and CDR2 FYEKMQ (reference sequence). This CDR3 region has 15 residues. V lost 0 bases to trimming and J lost 3 bases, with 12 bases between them. The CDR3 bases are TGTGCCAGCAGCTTAGGCGGGCGGGGTCTCTACGAGCAGTACTTC. Translating it yields CASSLGGRGLYEQYF.

V and J are TRBV19 and TRBJ2-5, with D tentatively TRBD1 (6 bases). V was shortened by 6 bases and J by 6 bases, with 23 bases between the two germline ends. The CDR3 has 16 residues. From germline, CDR1 is LNHDA and CDR2 SQIVND (reference sequence). The CDR3 is CASSMQGTRGIKTQYF. As DNA, the CDR3 is TGTGCCAGTAGCATGCAAGGGACAAGGGGAATAAAGACCCAGTACTTC.

The genes are TRBV28 and TRBJ2-7; D not resolved. V lost 1 base to trimming and J lost 4 bases, with 5 bases between them. The CDR3 runs to 12 residues. Germline CDR1 and CDR2: MDHEN and SYDVKM. The CDR3 coding sequence is TGTGCCAGCAGTTTATCCGGGTACGAGCAGTACTTC. Protein product: CASSLSGYEQYF.

The chain has TRBV7-9 and TRBJ2-1; TRBD2 aligns across 11 bases. The germline V gene encodes CDR1 SEHNR and CDR2 FQNEAQ (reference sequence). CDR3 length equals 17 residues. V was pared by 6 bases and J by 1 base, with 8 bases of the junction left unmatched. The CDR3 spells CASSSGLAGGSYNEQFF. CDR3 in DNA: TGTGCCAGCAGTTCCGGCCTAGCGGGGGGTTCCTACAATGAGCAGTTCTTC.

The chain has TRBV6-1 and TRBJ1-5; D unresolved. CDR1 and CDR2 from the germline V gene are MNHNS and SASEGT. This CDR3 is built from 13 residues. V was cut by 6 bases and J by 3 bases, with 9 bases left in between. For the CDR3, the DNA is TGTGCCAGCAGCAACTATTTCAATCAGCCCCAGCATTTT. It translates to CASSNYFNQPQHF.

This clone was observed a single time. CDR3 sequence reads: CASSLDSSYEQYV. CDR3 nucleotide sequence: TGTGCCAGCAGCTTGGACAGCTCCTACGAGCAGTACGTC. The chain links TRBV7-6 to TRBJ2-7; weak D call: TRBD1 (6 bases). The V end was cut by 3 bases, the J end by 0 bases, with 6 bases between. Germline V gene data show CDR1 as SGHVS and CDR2 as FNYEAQ. The CDR3 spans 13 residues.

This clone is a singleton in its sample. The gene calls are TRBV29-1 and TRBJ2-7; D is perhaps TRBD1 (5 bases). V was pared by 5 bases and J by 2 bases, with 13 bases between. From germline, CDR1 is SQVTM and CDR2 ANQGSEA. This CDR3 is 13 amino acids long. CDR3 in amino acids: CSVYDRNAYEQYF. The CDR3 DNA is TGCAGCGTTTATGACAGAAACGCCTACGAGCAGTACTTC.

V and J are TRBV5-1 and TRBJ2-2; 9 bases are shared with TRBD1. The V and J ends lost 2 bases and 4 bases, in that order; junction bases with no gene match: 6. The CDR3 totals 16 residues. Germline CDR1 reads SGHRS; CDR2 reads YFSETQ. Written as DNA, the CDR3 is TGCGCCAGCAGCTTCGGTCTGGACAGGGGCACCGGGGAGCTGTTTTTT. As protein: CASSFGLDRGTGELFF. Together with reference TRBV5-1 and TRBJ2-2, the CDR3 gives the full variable domain: KAGVTQTPRYLIKTRGQQVTLSCSPISGHRSVSWYQQTPGQGLQFLFEYFSETQRNKGNFPGRFSGRQFSNSRSEMNVSTLELGDSALYLCASSFGLDRGTGELFFGEGSRLTVL.

This rearrangement joins TRBV5-1 to TRBJ1-6, with 10 bases fitting TRBD1. After removal of 3 bases from V and 10 bases from J, the junction contained 7 bases not matched to a gene. CDR1 and CDR2 from the germline V gene are SGHRS and YFSETQ. The CDR3 is made up of 15 amino acids. The CDR3 DNA is TGCGCCAGCAGCTCAAAGACAGGGGGCAACTCACCCCTCCACTTT. Translation: CASSSKTGGNSPLHF.